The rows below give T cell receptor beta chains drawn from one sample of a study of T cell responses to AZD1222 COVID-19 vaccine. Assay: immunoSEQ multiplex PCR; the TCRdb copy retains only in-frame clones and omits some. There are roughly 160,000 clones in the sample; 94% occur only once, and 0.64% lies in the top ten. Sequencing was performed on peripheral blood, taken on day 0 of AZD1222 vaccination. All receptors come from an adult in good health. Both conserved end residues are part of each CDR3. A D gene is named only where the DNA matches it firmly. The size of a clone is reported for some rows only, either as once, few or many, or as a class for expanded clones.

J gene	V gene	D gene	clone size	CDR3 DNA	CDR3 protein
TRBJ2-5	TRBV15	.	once	TGTGCCACCAGCAGTAATTTAGGGGCCCAAGAGACCCAGTACTTC	CATSSNLGAQETQYF
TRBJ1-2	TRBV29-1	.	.	TGCAGCGTTCTCGTTGGGGCTGGAGGGGGCTACACCTTC	CSVLVGAGGGYTF
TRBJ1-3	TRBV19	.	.	TGTGCCAGTACCCTTCAGCCTGGAAACACCATATATTTT	CASTLQPGNTIYF
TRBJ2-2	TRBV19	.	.	TGTGCCAGTAGTATAGGGGGCCGGGTCACCGGGGAGCTGTTTTTT	CASSIGGRVTGELFF
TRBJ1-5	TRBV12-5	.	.	TGTGCTAGTGGGAAAACAGCGGTCTCCTCGGGCAATCAGCCCCAGCATTTT	CASGKTAVSSGNQPQHF
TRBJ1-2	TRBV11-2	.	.	TGTGCCAGCCTAGGAAACGACTATGGCTACACCTTC	CASLGNDYGYTF
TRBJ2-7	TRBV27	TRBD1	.	TGTGCCAGCAGTTTGAGGGGGCGGCAGGTGGGCGGCGAGCAGTACTTC	CASSLRGRQVGGEQYF
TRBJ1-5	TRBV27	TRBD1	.	TGTGCCAGCAGTCCCATGGGACAGGGGTGGGATAGCAATCAGCCCCAGCATTTT	CASSPMGQGWDSNQPQHF
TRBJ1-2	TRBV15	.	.	TGTGCCACCAGCAGAGAACCGGACCCGTATGGCTACACCTTC	CATSREPDPYGYTF
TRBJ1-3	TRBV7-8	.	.	TGTGCCAGCAGCTTACGACAGGTGGACACCATATATTTT	CASSLRQVDTIYF
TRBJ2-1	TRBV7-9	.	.	TGTGCCAGCAGCCCTATTCGGGGTTCCCTTTTTTCCTCCTACAATGAGCAGTTCTTC	CASSPIRGSLFSSYNEQFF
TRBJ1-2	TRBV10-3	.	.	TGTGCCATCACTCAAGACAGGAATTATGGCTACACCTTC	CAITQDRNYGYTF
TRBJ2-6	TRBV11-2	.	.	TGTGCCAGCAGACAGTTCTCTGGGGCCAACGTCCTGACTTTC	CASRQFSGANVLTF
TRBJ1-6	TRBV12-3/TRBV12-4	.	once	TGTGCCAGCAGTTTAATGGCTCCGCCACCCCTCCACTTT	CASSLMAPPPLHF
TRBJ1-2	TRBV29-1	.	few	TGCAGCGTTGAGTGGGAGTGGGGCTATGGCTACACCTTC	CSVEWEWGYGYTF
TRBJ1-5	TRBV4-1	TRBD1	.	TGCGCCAGCACCATGAAAGGGGGCTATAGCAATCAGCCCCAGCATTTT	CASTMKGGYSNQPQHF
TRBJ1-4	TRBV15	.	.	TGTGCCACCTCCGGCCAGGGTGAAAAACTGTTTTTT	CATSGQGEKLFF
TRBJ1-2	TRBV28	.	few	TGTGCCAGCAGGAGGGCCGGCAGAAACTATGGCTACACCTTC	CASRRAGRNYGYTF
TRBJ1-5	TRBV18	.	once	TGTGCCAGCTCACCAGGAGGTAATAGCAATCAGCCCCAGCATTTT	CASSPGGNSNQPQHF
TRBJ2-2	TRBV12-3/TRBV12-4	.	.	TGTGCCAGCAGTTTTAGGGGCACCGGGGAGCTGTTTTTT	CASSFRGTGELFF
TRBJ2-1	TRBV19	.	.	TGTGCCAGTAGTATAGCCGGGGAATCCTACAATGAGCAGTTCTTC	CASSIAGESYNEQFF
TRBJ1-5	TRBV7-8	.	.	TGTGCCAGCAGCTTAGTAGGCAACAGCAATCAGCCCCAGCATTTT	CASSLVGNSNQPQHF
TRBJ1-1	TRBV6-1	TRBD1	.	TGTGCCAGCAGTGAGGACAGGGGCGGGAACACTGAAGCTTTCTTT	CASSEDRGGNTEAFF
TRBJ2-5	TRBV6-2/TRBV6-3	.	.	TGTGCCAGCAGTTACTCAGGAGAGACCCAGTACTTC	CASSYSGETQYF
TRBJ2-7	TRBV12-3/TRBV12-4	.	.	TGTGCCAGCAGTTCAGCCTACGAGCAGTACTTC	CASSSAYEQYF
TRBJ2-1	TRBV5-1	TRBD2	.	TGCGCCAGCAGGTACTCGGGAGGTACGGATGAGCAGTTCTTC	CASRYSGGTDEQFF
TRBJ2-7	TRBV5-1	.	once	TGCGCCAGCAGCTTTAGGGGGGACCAGGGCGACGAGCAGTACTTC	CASSFRGDQGDEQYF
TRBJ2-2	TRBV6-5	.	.	TGTGCCAGCAGCCGGGACACCGGGGAGCTGTTTTTT	CASSRDTGELFF
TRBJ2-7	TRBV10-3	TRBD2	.	TGTGCCACCCTTGGCGGGAGAAGTGAGCAGTACTTC	CATLGGRSEQYF
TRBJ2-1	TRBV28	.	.	TGTGCCAGCAGCGCAGCTGGGCGAAGCAGTGACAATGAGCAGTTCTTC	CASSAAGRSSDNEQFF
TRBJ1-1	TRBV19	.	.	TGTGCCAGTAGTATAGGAGGCAGGGTTGACACTGAAGCTTTCTTT	CASSIGGRVDTEAFF
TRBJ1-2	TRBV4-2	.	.	TGTGCCAGCAGAAGCGGCAGGAGGGTGTATGGCTACACCTTC	CASRSGRRVYGYTF
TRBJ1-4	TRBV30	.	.	TGTGCCTGGAGTGTAGGGGGGCGCGATGGTGAAAAACTGTTTTTT	CAWSVGGRDGEKLFF
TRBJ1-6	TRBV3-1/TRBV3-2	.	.	TGTGCCAGCAGCCAAGGGGTGGCCATCAATTCACCCCTCCACTTT	CASSQGVAINSPLHF
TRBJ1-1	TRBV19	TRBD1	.	TGTGCCAGTAGTATGGACAGGGAAACTGAAGCTTTCTTT	CASSMDRETEAFF
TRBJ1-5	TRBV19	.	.	TGTGCCAGTAGAATCAAACAGGGAGATGGCAATCAGCCCCAGCATTTT	CASRIKQGDGNQPQHF
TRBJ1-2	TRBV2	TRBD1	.	TGTGCCAGCAGTGAGGACAGGGGTAACTATGGCTACACCTTC	CASSEDRGNYGYTF
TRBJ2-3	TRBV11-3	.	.	TGTGCCAGCAGCATCAGACCCGGGGCAGATACGCAGTATTTT	CASSIRPGADTQYF
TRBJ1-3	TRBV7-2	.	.	TGTGCCAGCAGCTTAGGGGGATCTGGAAACACCATATATTTT	CASSLGGSGNTIYF
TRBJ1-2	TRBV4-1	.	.	TGCGCCAGCAGCCAAGATCTAGACCCCTTGAGTGGCTACACCTTC	CASSQDLDPLSGYTF
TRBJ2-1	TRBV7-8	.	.	TGTGCCAGCAGCTGGAAAATAATGGATGAGCAGTTCTTC	CASSWKIMDEQFF
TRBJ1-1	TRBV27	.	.	TGTGCCAGCAGTTACATAGGCGCTGAAGCTTTCTTT	CASSYIGAEAFF
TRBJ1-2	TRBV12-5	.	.	TGTGCTAGTGGTTTGGTAAACGCGGGCAGGAACTATGGCTACACCTTC	CASGLVNAGRNYGYTF
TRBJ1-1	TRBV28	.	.	TGTGCCAGCAGCTCGGGGGGGACTGAAGCTTTCTTT	CASSSGGTEAFF
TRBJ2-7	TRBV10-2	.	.	TGCGCCACCGAAAAGCCCGGGAGTTACGAGCAGTACTTC	CATEKPGSYEQYF
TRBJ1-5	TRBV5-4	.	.	TGTGCCAGCAGCAGGGGTGATAGCAATCAGCCCCAGCATTTT	CASSRGDSNQPQHF
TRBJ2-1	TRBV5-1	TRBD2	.	TGCGCCAGCAGCTTTGAGGGAGGGCCGAATGAGCAGTTCTTC	CASSFEGGPNEQFF
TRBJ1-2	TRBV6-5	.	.	TGTGCCAGCGCCTTGGGGTTCGACTATGGCTACACCTTC	CASALGFDYGYTF
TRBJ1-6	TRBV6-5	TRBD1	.	TGTGCCATCCGGGACAGGGGCCTCAATTCACCCCTCCACTTT	CAIRDRGLNSPLHF
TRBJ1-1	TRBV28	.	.	TGTGCCAGCAGTTCTCGCTTGGGGACTGAAGCTTTCTTT	CASSSRLGTEAFF
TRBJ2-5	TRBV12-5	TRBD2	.	TGTGCTAGTGGTTTGGGAGCTAGCGGGAGAGGGGAGACCCAGTACTTC	CASGLGASGRGETQYF